What follows are 3 T cell receptor beta chains derived from one specimen sequenced in a study of CD8 T cells in Susac syndrome. The RNA, 0.5 to 1 ug, was put through reverse transcription using random hexamers. Using its own MiXCR run on the immunoSEQ multiplex PCR reads, TCRdb lists one record per CDR3 protein. The sample includes around 190,000 distinct CDR3 sequences, 93% of them seen just once. Material for sequencing was CD4+ T cells from PBMCs. The source is a human donor in good health.

The chain recombines TRBV7-2 with TRBJ1-5; D not certain. Between the trimmed V and J ends, which lost 5 bases and 4 bases, there was a span of 12 bases. The CDR3 has 14 residues. Germline loops: CDR1 SGHTA, CDR2 FQGNSA. The CDR3: CASSLPLSNQPQHF. Written as DNA, the CDR3 is TGTGCCAGCAGCCTCCCCCTCAGTAATCAGCCCCAGCATTTT.

V and J are TRBV19 and TRBJ1-2, with D unclear. Germline-derived CDR1 and CDR2 are LNHDA and SQIVND (reference sequence). The CDR3 has 12 residues. Between the trimmed V and J ends, which lost 3 bases and 6 bases, there was a span of 8 bases. The CDR3 here is CASSMVNNGYTF. The CDR3 DNA reads as TGTGCCAGTAGTATGGTGAACAATGGCTACACCTTC.

The chain couples TRBV20-1 to TRBJ1-3, with 7 bases identical to TRBD1. CDR3 size: 15 residues. CDR1 is DFQATT, CDR2 SNEGSKA, per germline (reference sequence). CDR3 DNA sequence: TGCAGATTGATGTTGAGGGACAGCTCTGGAAACACCATATATTTT. Translation: CRLMLRDSSGNTIYF.